This TCR beta chain stems from a study of cytomegalovirus exposure and HLA in healthy donors. Findings of the study overall: Immune exposure information available was restricted to CMV serostatus. Through in vitro validation, three CMV-associated chains were shown to be specific for CMV antigens.

Donors counted as nominally healthy when sampled, yet unrecorded immune exposures were likely. V lost 1 base to trimming and J lost 8 bases; unmatched junction nucleotides: 15. Germline lookup yields CDR1 LGHNA and CDR2 YSLEER. The CDR3 sequence is 17 residues long. About this clone itself: The antigen remains unidentified.

60 Vbeta and 13 Jbeta primers were used in PCR. TCRdb's copy holds only in-frame clones and misses some; the assay was immunoSEQ multiplex PCR. This table has 150,000 to 200,000 clones, around 80% appearing once. Material: PBMCs. The chain combines TRBV4-3 with TRBJ1-2, with 8 bases identical to TRBD1. The sequence derives from a man between 18 and 29 years old in good health and CMV-seronegative. CDR3 protein: CASSQVGSNDRGRGYTF. CDR3 sequence (DNA): TGCGCCAGCAGCCAAGTGGGCTCCAATGACAGGGGTCGCGGCTACACCTTC.